This T cell receptor beta chain derives from a study of blood T cell repertoires in COVID-19. Study as a whole: The United States, Italy and Spain provided the acute and convalescent COVID-19 samples.

CDR1 and CDR2 (germline): GTSNPN, SVGIG (reference sequence). V was clipped by 2 bases and J by 4 bases; unmatched bases: 4. This CDR3 spans 14 amino acids. The data were produced by immunoSEQ multiplex PCR, yet TCRdb's version contains in-frame clones alone and is incomplete. This sample yields about 480,000 clones, of which around 89% are seen a single time; roughly 4% belongs to the top ten. Sequencing was performed on peripheral blood. The sequence derives from a woman aged 25 to 39 with acute or convalescent COVID-19. The V and J genes are TRBV30 and TRBJ1-2, with TRBD1 matching over 10 bases. Here the CDR3 reads CAWSSRDRGYGYTF. The CDR3 DNA reads as TGTGCCTGGAGTTCTAGGGACAGGGGCTATGGCTACACCTTC.